Each of the 26 T cell receptor beta chains below was sequenced from the same sample in a study of blood T cells in healthy people across ages. It was with a sample-barcoded 5' primer and a J-beta primer mix that a second PCR of roughly 7 to 12 cycles was run. TCRdb independently ran MiXCR on the 5' RACE reads; one entry per CDR3 protein. The sample has some 690,000 distinct CDR3 sequences; 22% are singletons. Sequenced material: blood. The receptor source for this set is a man between 65 and 85 years old in good health.

This clonotype came up a few times. This chain joins TRBV6-5 and TRBJ2-5, with D possibly matching TRBD1 (6 bases). CDR1 is MNHEY and CDR2 is SVGAGI in the germline V gene. The CDR3 spans 15 residues. V lost 4 bases and J 3 bases, leaving 15 bases between the germline ends. The CDR3 nucleotides are TGTGCCAGCAGTTTCACCGGGACACCAGAAGAGACCCAGTACTTC. Amino acid sequence: CASSFTGTPEETQYF.

This clonotype has ten or more counts. The rearrangement links TRBV9 to TRBJ2-2, with 7 nucleotides matching TRBD1. The J segment lost 3 bases and the V segment lost 4 bases, leaving 3 bases of the junction unmatched. The germline V gene has CDR1 SGDLS and CDR2 YYNGEE. This CDR3 region has 14 residues. The CDR3 coding sequence is TGTGCCAGCAGCTCGGGACAGTACACCGGGGAGCTGTTTTTT. It encodes CASSSGQYTGELFF.

This clonotype was recorded once. The J gene is TRBJ2-3, the V gene TRBV20-1; D may be TRBD2 (6 bases). With 5 bases removed from V and 0 bases from J, the gap between germline ends came to 9 bases. This CDR3 is 13 amino acids long. Germline assignment: CDR1 DFQATT and CDR2 SNEGSKA (reference sequence). This chain's CDR3 is CSAWDSSTDTQYF. The CDR3 DNA sequence: TGCAGTGCTTGGGACTCGAGCACAGATACGCAGTATTTT.

This clonotype was found a few times. The rearrangement uses TRBV10-3 and TRBJ2-5; D unclear. This CDR3 is built from 13 residues. Germline V CDR1 and CDR2: ENHRY, SYGVKD. The V gene lost 7 bases and the J gene lost 2 bases, with 11 bases spanning the gap. CDR3 amino acids: CAIMKTLQETQYF. As DNA, the CDR3 is TGTGCCATCATGAAGACTCTACAAGAGACCCAGTACTTC.

V is TRBV29-1 and J is TRBJ2-1, with 10 nucleotides matching TRBD2. Germline lookup yields CDR1 SQVTM and CDR2 ANQGSEA. There are 14 residues in the CDR3. After removal of 3 bases from V and 7 bases from J, the junction contained 6 bases not matched to a gene. DNA for the CDR3: TGCAGCGTTGATCTAGCGGGAGTATCTAATGAGCAGTTCTTC. Translating gives CSVDLAGVSNEQFF.

This clonotype came up a few times. The chain combines TRBV12-3 or TRBV12-4 with TRBJ2-6; no reliable D call. The CDR3 has 13 amino acids. Trimming shortened V by 7 bases and J by 0 bases, and 4 bases separated the two germline ends. DNA for the CDR3: TGTGCCAGCAACCCCTCTGGGGCCAACGTCCTGACTTTC. Translation gives CASNPSGANVLTF.

CDR3 amino acids: CASSIGNMNTEAFF. The CDR3 DNA follows: TGTGCCAGTAGTATCGGGAACATGAACACTGAAGCTTTCTTT. The chain has TRBV19 and TRBJ1-1; unclear D gene. Germline CDR1 reads LNHDA; CDR2 reads SQIVND (reference sequence). This CDR3 contains 14 residues. Trimming stripped 3 bases from V and 0 bases from J, with 8 bases between.

V usage is TRBV2 and J usage is TRBJ2-5; D remains ambiguous. Near its end, the DNA agrees better with TRBJ2-7, so the J call may be wrong. The CDR3 has 15 amino acids. Germline assignment: CDR1 SNHLY and CDR2 FYNNEI. Written as DNA, the CDR3 is TGTGCCAGCAGTGAACAGCTATTAAGCTCCTACGAGCAGTACTTC. This gives the protein CASSEQLLSSYEQYF.

The chain has TRBV5-1 and TRBJ1-2; D is uncertain. The CDR3 length is 14 residues. V shed 0 bases and J shed 5 bases, with 11 bases lying between them. Germline V gene lookup returns CDR1 SGHRS and CDR2 YFSETQ. CDR3 sequence (DNA): TGCGCCAGCAGCTTGGTTTGGGATTCGTATGGCTACACCTTC. It yields the protein CASSLVWDSYGYTF.

Only a few counts were recorded for this clonotype. This could be a read error, since a much larger clone is one nucleotide away. The chain employs TRBV7-9 and TRBJ2-3, with no clear D. Trimming stripped 7 bases from V and 1 base from J, with 12 bases between. This CDR3 has 14 amino acids. Germline V gives CDR1 SEHNR, CDR2 FQNEAQ (reference sequence). CDR3 nucleotides: TGTGCCAGCAACTTTTCGATCCGCACAGATACGCAGTATTTT. Its translation: CASNFSIRTDTQYF.

The rearrangement joins TRBV29-1 to TRBJ2-5; D gene ambiguous. CDR1 SQVTM and CDR2 ANQGSEA come from the germline V gene. The CDR3 extends over 13 amino acids. Trimming took 2 bases from V and 1 from J, leaving 8 bases between them. The CDR3 here is CSVETGSQETQYF. The CDR3 DNA follows: TGCAGCGTTGAAACGGGCAGCCAAGAGACCCAGTACTTC.

This clonotype has just a few counts. The genes are TRBV29-1 and TRBJ1-4, with a possible D match to TRBD1 (5 bases). In germline, CDR1 is SQVTM, CDR2 ANQGSEA. V dropped 4 bases and J dropped 2 bases, with 8 bases sitting between them. The CDR3 totals 13 residues. CDR3 DNA sequence: TGCAGCGTTGGCGGGGGGACTAATGAAAAACTGTTTTTT. It is translated as CSVGGGTNEKLFF.

The gene calls are TRBV18 and TRBJ2-1; 10 bases map to TRBD2. Germline V gives CDR1 KGHSH, CDR2 LQKENI. With V trimmed by 5 bases and J by 5 bases, 0 bases remained unmatched. There are 13 residues in the CDR3. The CDR3 nucleotides read TGTGCCAGCTCAGGACTAGCGGACAATGAGCAGTTCTTC. Translation gives CASSGLADNEQFF.

This clonotype was seen a few times. V gene TRBV9 combines with J gene TRBJ1-3; D call uncertain. The germline V and J ends were trimmed by 1 base and 0 bases, with 8 bases remaining between them. CDR1 and CDR2 from the germline V gene are SGDLS and YYNGEE. There are 15 residues in the CDR3. The CDR3 nucleotides read TGTGCCAGCAGCGTATCTGTCAGCTCTGGAAACACCATATATTTT. Its translation is CASSVSVSSGNTIYF.

This clonotype was seen a few times. The chain has TRBV29-1 and TRBJ1-6; no firm D call. Trimming stripped 4 bases from V and 7 bases from J, with 11 bases between. The CDR3 has 13 residues. The germline gives CDR1 SQVTM, CDR2 ANQGSEA. The CDR3: CSVGEGENSPLHF. The CDR3 bases are TGCAGCGTTGGGGAGGGTGAGAATTCACCCCTCCACTTT.

The CDR3 DNA sequence: TGTGCCAGCAGCTTAACTAGCGGGGGGTTAGATGAGCAGTTCTTC. Protein sequence: CASSLTSGGLDEQFF. This rearrangement joins TRBV11-2 to TRBJ2-1; the match to TRBD2 covers 12 bases. CDR1 SGHAT and CDR2 FQNNGV come from the germline V gene. V was pared by 2 bases and J by 8 bases, with 4 bases of the junction left unmatched. The CDR3 contains 15 residues. The full variable domain, in which reference TRBV11-2 and TRBJ2-1 provide the parts outside the CDR3, is EAGVAQSPRYKIIEKRQSVAFWCNPISGHATLYWYQQILGQGPKLLIQFQNNGVVDDSQLPKDRFSAERLKGVDSTLKIQPAKLEDSAVYLCASSLTSGGLDEQFFGPGTRLTVL.

This clonotype turned up a few times. The junction departs from germline at one end; a sequencing error may be responsible. The chain employs TRBV7-6 and TRBJ1-3; D is perhaps TRBD1 (5 bases). The CDR3 covers 17 residues. Germline assignment: CDR1 SGHVS and CDR2 FNYEAQ. The CDR3 DNA reads TGTGCCAGCAGCTTAGAGTCCGCAGGGTTCTCTGGAAGCACCATATATTTT. It yields the protein CASSLESAGFSGSTIYF.

This clonotype showed up just a few times. The rearrangement uses TRBV4-1 and TRBJ2-5, with 8 bases lining up with TRBD2. CDR1 MGHRA and CDR2 YSYEKL come from the germline V gene. V lost 2 bases to trimming and J lost 1 base; unmatched junction nucleotides: 9. This CDR3 is 17 amino acids long. The CDR3 reads CASSQPRQRGSQETQYF. The CDR3 nucleotides read TGCGCCAGCAGCCAACCACGCCAGCGGGGGAGCCAAGAGACCCAGTACTTC.

The rearrangement joins TRBV28 to TRBJ2-3; TRBD2 might be the D (7 bases). The length of the CDR3 is 15 residues. V lost 3 bases, J lost 2 bases, and 12 bases lay in between. The V gene's germline CDR1 is MDHEN and CDR2 SYDVKM. The CDR3 region is CASSLWGGNTDTQYF. In DNA, the CDR3 is TGTGCCAGCAGTTTGTGGGGGGGCAACACAGATACGCAGTATTTT.

The chain couples TRBV12-3 or TRBV12-4 to TRBJ2-1; D uncertain. The CDR3 extends over 14 amino acids. Trimming took 8 bases from V and 0 from J, leaving 11 bases between them. The CDR3 loop reads CASGTWSSYNEQFF. CDR3 nucleotide sequence: TGTGCCAGCGGCACTTGGAGCTCCTACAATGAGCAGTTCTTC.

DNA of the CDR3: TGTGCCAGCAGTCTAATACCGGGACTTTACACAGATACGCAGTATTTT. It codes for CASSLIPGLYTDTQYF. This chain uses TRBV27 with TRBJ2-3; weak D call: TRBD2 (6 bases). Germline CDR1 MNHEY, CDR2 SMNVEV (reference sequence). This CDR3 is 16 amino acids long. Trimming cost V 5 bases and J 2 bases, with 17 bases left between them.

This clonotype was counted between two and nine times. This sequence joins TRBV12-3 or TRBV12-4 and TRBJ2-1; 8 nucleotides align to TRBD2. V lost 5 bases, J lost 4 bases, and 10 bases stayed unmatched. The CDR3 sequence is 16 residues long. The CDR3 nucleotides are TGTGCCAGCAGTACCCTAGAAGCGGGGGTTTACAATGAGCAGTTCTTC. Amino acid sequence: CASSTLEAGVYNEQFF.

The chain links TRBV6-1 to TRBJ2-2, with 10 bases lining up with TRBD1. The V and J ends lost 7 bases and 4 bases, in that order; junction bases with no gene match: 3. This CDR3 has 14 amino acids. Germline V CDR1 and CDR2: MNHNS, SASEGT. The CDR3 DNA is TGTGCCAGCACTCGGACAGGGGGCACCGGGGAGCTGTTTTTT. Amino acids: CASTRTGGTGELFF.

Written as DNA, the CDR3 is TGTGCCAGCAGCCAGGGTCTCACAGGGGGACGTACTCCCCTCCACTTT. Translating gives CASSQGLTGGRTPLHF. The V call is TRBV3-1, the J call TRBJ1-6, with TRBD1 matching over 8 bases. The V gene end was trimmed by 3 bases and the J gene end by 13 bases; junction bases not matched to a gene: 14. The CDR3 totals 16 residues. Germline-derived CDR1 and CDR2 are LGHDT and YNNKEL (reference sequence).

This chain uses TRBV12-3 or TRBV12-4 with TRBJ2-1, with D perhaps TRBD1 or TRBD2 (5 bases each). Trimming cost V 7 bases and J 7 bases, with 14 bases left between them. The CDR3 consists of 13 residues. DNA of the CDR3: TGTGCCAGCACCCCAGGGAGTTTAAATGAGCAGTTCTTC. Translating it yields CASTPGSLNEQFF.

This clonotype was counted at least ten times. The rearrangement links TRBV7-2 to TRBJ1-4; weak D call: TRBD1 (5 bases). Germline assignment: CDR1 SGHTA and CDR2 FQGNSA. CDR3 size: 14 residues. Deletions cut 3 bases from V and 2 bases from J, with 7 bases between. CDR3 residues: CASSLAGTNEKLFF. DNA for the CDR3: TGTGCCAGCAGCTTGGCAGGGACTAATGAAAAACTGTTTTTT.